The 31 T cell receptor beta chains listed next were all sequenced from one sample in a study of beta chain features in type 1 diabetes. The sequenced template was cDNA made from the entire isolated RNA. TCRdb's table, derived via immunoSEQ multiplex PCR, lists solely in-frame clones and lacks some. The table includes 430,000 or so clones, approximately 10% detected once. Input material: naive CD4+ T cells from blood. All receptors derive from a woman in her late teens or twenties in good health.

This clone was observed a few times. This rearrangement joins TRBV2 to TRBJ2-3; no firm D call. The germline V gene encodes CDR1 SNHLY and CDR2 FYNNEI. CDR3 length: 14 amino acids. V was pared by 11 bases and J by 6 bases, with 21 bases between. CDR3 DNA: TGTGCCGGACCTCCGGGCCTCCAAAGGGATACGCAGTATTTT. Amino acid sequence: CAGPPGLQRDTQYF.

This chain links TRBV9 with TRBJ2-5, with D maybe TRBD2 (5 bases). The length of the CDR3 is 14 residues. Trimming removed 5 bases from V and 5 bases from J, with 16 bases in between. CDR1 is SGDLS and CDR2 is YYNGEE in the germline V gene. The CDR3 is CASSRGRSRETQYF. CDR3 bases: TGTGCCAGCAGTCGAGGGCGGTCTCGGGAGACCCAGTACTTC.

The gene calls are TRBV19 and TRBJ2-5, with 8 bases that match TRBD1. CDR1 and CDR2 from the germline V gene are LNHDA and SQIVND (reference sequence). Trimming took 6 bases from V and 5 from J; bases not matched to a gene: 14. CDR3 length: 16 amino acids. The CDR3 is CASSPRGTGSLETQYF. DNA of the CDR3: TGTGCCAGTAGCCCCAGGGGGACAGGTTCATTGGAGACCCAGTACTTC.

In its sample, this clone was seen a few times. The chain links TRBV25-1 to TRBJ2-3, with D tentatively TRBD1 (7 bases). The CDR3 is made up of 17 amino acids. Germline V lookup: CDR1 MGHDK, CDR2 SYGVNS. V dropped 5 bases and J dropped 3 bases, with 21 bases sitting between them. The CDR3 sequence is CASSQGGLTYGTDTQYF. The CDR3 nucleotides read TGTGCCAGCAGTCAGGGGGGCCTCACGTACGGTACAGATACGCAGTATTTT.

This sequence joins TRBV4-2 and TRBJ2-1; D gene uncertain. This CDR3 spans 12 amino acids. V was pared by 1 base and J by 7 bases, with 5 bases between. Germline V lookup: CDR1 LGHNA, CDR2 YNFKEQ. The chain's CDR3 is CASSQVPNEQFF. CDR3 DNA sequence: TGTGCCAGCAGCCAAGTCCCTAATGAGCAGTTCTTC.

The chain has TRBV29-1 and TRBJ1-2; possibly TRBD1 for D (5 bases). The CDR3 spans 13 residues. Trimming removed 4 bases at V and 8 bases at J, with 17 bases between. The germline V gene has CDR1 SQVTM and CDR2 ANQGSEA. DNA of the CDR3: TGCAGCGTTGTCTCGGGGGAGCTACGGGGCTACACCTTC. Translating it yields CSVVSGELRGYTF.

The rearrangement joins TRBV9 to TRBJ2-1, with D perhaps matching TRBD1 or TRBD2 (5 bases each). Germline loops: CDR1 SGDLS, CDR2 YYNGEE. The V end was cut by 4 bases, the J end by 7 bases, with 15 bases between. The length of the CDR3 is 14 residues. As DNA, the CDR3 is TGTGCCAGCAGCCCTTCTATGGGGGATAATGAGCAGTTCTTC. It codes for CASSPSMGDNEQFF.

The gene calls are TRBV11-2 and TRBJ2-3, with D uncertain. V lost 6 bases and J lost 0, with 4 bases in between. The CDR3 runs to 12 residues. Germline V lookup: CDR1 SGHAT, CDR2 FQNNGV. CDR3 sequence: CASSASTDTQYF. DNA of the CDR3: TGTGCCAGCAGTGCTAGCACAGATACGCAGTATTTT.

This clone appeared a few times. The chain couples TRBV7-9 to TRBJ2-3; D perhaps matches TRBD1 (6 bases). The germline gives CDR1 SEHNR, CDR2 FQNEAQ (reference sequence). The CDR3 runs to 14 residues. With 5 bases removed from V and 7 bases from J, the gap between germline ends came to 16 bases. The CDR3, as DNA: TGTGCCAGCAGCGCCCGGTTGGGGGCCCATACGCAGTATTTT. Protein: CASSARLGAHTQYF.

The gene calls are TRBV4-3 and TRBJ1-2; the D gene is possibly TRBD1 (6 bases). Per the germline V gene, CDR1 is LGHNA and CDR2 is YSLEER. V was clipped by 4 bases and J by 8 bases, with 20 bases between them. The CDR3 contains 15 residues. The CDR3 DNA follows: TGCGCCAGCAGCCGAGAAGTAACAGGGCCGCGGGGCTACACCTTC. Translation: CASSREVTGPRGYTF.

The chain carries TRBV5-4 and TRBJ2-1; 12 nucleotides agree with TRBD2. The junction had 3 bases not matched to a gene; V was cut back by 4 bases and J by 4 bases. The length of the CDR3 is 15 residues. In germline, CDR1 is SGHNT, CDR2 YYREEE (reference sequence). Written as DNA, the CDR3 is TGTGCCAGCAGCGGGGGGACTAGCGGGTACAATGAGCAGTTCTTC. Translated, it gives CASSGGTSGYNEQFF.

This chain links TRBV29-1 with TRBJ1-4; a weak D match, TRBD1 (6 bases). From germline, CDR1 is SQVTM and CDR2 ANQGSEA. The CDR3 loop spans 13 amino acids. Between the trimmed V and J ends, which lost 6 bases and 7 bases, there was a span of 15 bases. CDR3 region: CSVNKGVGEKLFF. CDR3 in DNA: TGCAGCGTGAACAAGGGGGTCGGTGAAAAACTGTTTTTT.

The rearrangement links TRBV29-1 to TRBJ1-4; possible D gene TRBD1, 6 bases. The CDR3 is 14 amino acids. V was shortened by 5 bases and J by 5 bases, with 15 bases between the two germline ends. CDR1 is SQVTM and CDR2 is ANQGSEA in the germline V gene. This chain's CDR3 is CSVLRTAGNEKLFF. Here the CDR3 DNA reads TGCAGCGTTCTCAGGACAGCCGGAAATGAAAAACTGTTTTTT. Based on the CDR3 plus reference TRBV29-1 and TRBJ1-4, the full variable domain is SAVISQKPSRDICQRGTSLTIQCQVDSQVTMMFWYRQQPGQSLTLIATANQGSEATYESGFVIDKFPISRPNLTFSTLTVSNMSPEDSSIYLCSVLRTAGNEKLFFGSGTQLSVL.

This clone has a single count. J is TRBJ2-2 and V is TRBV15, with a weak D call TRBD2 (5 bases). Trimming stripped 3 bases from V and 6 bases from J, with 8 bases between. Germline CDR1 LNHNV, CDR2 YYDKDF (reference sequence). The CDR3 has 13 amino acids. CDR3 in DNA: TGTGCCACCAGCAGGGGAGCGGCCGGGGAGCTGTTTTTT. Its protein product is CATSRGAAGELFF. Full variable domain (rest looked up from reference TRBV15 and TRBJ2-2): DAMVIQNPRYQVTQFGKPVTLSCSQTLNHNVMYWYQQKSSQAPKLLFHYYDKDFNNEADTPDNFQSRRPNTSFCFLDIRSPGLGDTAMYLCATSRGAAGELFFGEGSRLTVL.

The chain has TRBV5-4 and TRBJ2-5, with TRBD1 as a possible D gene (5 bases). Germline V gives CDR1 SGHNT, CDR2 YYREEE (reference sequence). This CDR3 comprises 15 residues. With 1 base removed from V and 1 base from J, the gap between germline ends came to 11 bases. CDR3: CASSLFGAFQETQYF. DNA of the CDR3: TGTGCCAGCAGCTTGTTTGGGGCATTCCAAGAGACCCAGTACTTC.

This clone was seen more than once but under ten times. V gene TRBV5-1 combines with J gene TRBJ1-1, with 8 bases identical to TRBD1. In germline, CDR1 is SGHRS, CDR2 YFSETQ. The length of the CDR3 is 17 residues. With 0 bases clipped from V and 5 bases from J, the junction kept 12 bases outside the gene matches. CDR3 amino acids: CASSLDPLRGLRTEAFF. For the CDR3, the DNA is TGCGCCAGCAGCTTGGACCCTCTCAGGGGGCTTCGAACTGAAGCTTTCTTT.

This clone has only a few counts. This chain joins TRBV11-1 and TRBJ1-2, with D unresolved. There are 13 residues in the CDR3. Between the trimmed V and J ends, which lost 3 bases and 8 bases, there was a span of 13 bases. CDR1 is SGHAT and CDR2 is FQDESV in the germline V gene (reference sequence). The CDR3 is CASSFYTRVGYTF. CDR3 DNA: TGTGCCAGCAGCTTCTATACACGGGTCGGCTACACCTTC.

CDR3 in DNA: TGCGCCAGGACGAAAGGGACTAGCGGATCCTACGAGCAGTACGTC. It encodes CARTKGTSGSYEQYV. The chain joins TRBV5-1 to TRBJ2-7, with 11 nucleotides matching TRBD2. CDR3 size: 15 residues. CDR1 is SGHRS, CDR2 YFSETQ, per germline. Losses at the gene ends were 8 bases for V and 1 base for J; bases not matched to a gene: 8.

In this sample, this clone turned up a few times. The V and J genes are TRBV4-3 and TRBJ1-1, with D hard to call. Looked up from germline, CDR1 is LGHNA and CDR2 is YSLEER. The V end lost 0 bases, the J end lost 0 bases, and 11 bases lay between the germline ends. The CDR3 runs 16 residues. The CDR3 DNA is TGCGCCAGCAGCCAAGAACGCCACAGTTTGAACACTGAAGCTTTCTTT. Translated: CASSQERHSLNTEAFF.

The chain couples TRBV5-1 to TRBJ1-1, with a tentative D call TRBD1 (5 bases). Germline loops: CDR1 SGHRS, CDR2 YFSETQ. CDR3 length equals 18 residues. V shed 0 bases and J shed 0 bases, with 18 bases lying between them. CDR3 amino acids: CASSLGVRDHIVNTEAFF. In DNA, the CDR3 is TGCGCCAGCAGCTTGGGTGTCAGGGACCATATTGTGAACACTGAAGCTTTCTTT.

J is TRBJ1-1 and V is TRBV5-1; the D is unclear. Germline V lookup: CDR1 SGHRS, CDR2 YFSETQ. V gave up 4 bases and J gave up 3 bases, with 10 bases separating them. CDR3 length equals 13 residues. The CDR3 nucleotides read TGCGCCAGCAGCCCACGATGGGACACTGAAGCTTTCTTT. This sequence encodes CASSPRWDTEAFF.

This clone appeared a few times. V gene TRBV4-1 combines with J gene TRBJ1-5; TRBD1 matches at 7 bases. The CDR3 is 14 amino acids. After removal of 4 bases from V and 6 bases from J, the junction contained 6 bases not matched to a gene. Germline values: CDR1 MGHRA, CDR2 YSYEKL. As DNA, the CDR3 is TGCGCCAGCAGCCCCGACAGGGTTCGTCAGCCCCAGCATTTT. Translated, it gives CASSPDRVRQPQHF.

This clone was found a few times. The chain links TRBV28 to TRBJ1-2; weak D call: TRBD1 (6 bases). Trimming removed 7 bases at V and 4 bases at J, with 19 bases between. Germline-derived CDR1 and CDR2 are MDHEN and SYDVKM. This CDR3 spans 15 amino acids. CDR3 region: CASNPDRRPFYGYTF. As DNA, the CDR3 is TGTGCCAGCAACCCTGACAGGAGACCATTCTATGGCTACACCTTC.

The chain links TRBV2 to TRBJ2-2; D unclear. The V gene's germline CDR1 is SNHLY and CDR2 FYNNEI. With 2 bases removed from V and 3 bases from J, the gap between germline ends came to 7 bases. CDR3 length: 14 residues. The CDR3, as DNA: TGTGCCAGCAGTGAAAGACTCCACACCGGGGAGCTGTTTTTT. This sequence encodes CASSERLHTGELFF.

This clone was picked up one time. The chain recombines TRBV2 with TRBJ2-3; the match to TRBD1 covers 9 bases. The CDR3 has 15 amino acids. Germline loops: CDR1 SNHLY, CDR2 FYNNEI. V trimming: 6 bases; J trimming: 3 bases; junction bases outside the gene matches: 7. CDR3 residues: CASSWDREITDTQYF. The CDR3 bases are TGTGCCAGCAGCTGGGACAGGGAAATAACAGATACGCAGTATTTT.

This clone was counted a few times. The CDR3 DNA sequence: TGTGCCAGCAGCAGACACGGGACTAGCGGCACAGATACGCAGTATTTT. This translates into CASSRHGTSGTDTQYF. This chain uses TRBV7-8 with TRBJ2-3; 10 bases match TRBD2. V shed 5 bases and J 1 base; nucleotides not matched to a gene: 6. The CDR3 spans 16 residues. Germline V gives CDR1 SGHVS, CDR2 FQNEAQ.

The J gene is TRBJ2-7, the V gene TRBV5-4; TRBD1 agrees at 9 bases. CDR3 size: 14 residues. Per the germline V gene, CDR1 is SGHNT and CDR2 is YYREEE (reference sequence). With 3 bases clipped from V and 2 bases from J, the junction kept 3 bases outside the gene matches. In nucleotides, the CDR3 is TGTGCCAGCAGCTCGGGACAGGGACCCTACGAGCAGTACTTC. Its translation: CASSSGQGPYEQYF.

This clone was counted between two and nine times. The gene calls are TRBV9 and TRBJ2-3; TRBD2 might be the D (6 bases). Germline-derived CDR1 and CDR2 are SGDLS and YYNGEE. Trimming cost V 5 bases and J 1 base, with 14 bases left between them. This CDR3 has 15 amino acids. The CDR3 sequence is CASSQDGGRTDTQYF. The DNA of the CDR3 is TGTGCCAGCAGTCAAGACGGGGGACGCACAGATACGCAGTATTTT.

The V call is TRBV10-3, the J call TRBJ2-5, with D perhaps TRBD2 (6 bases). The CDR3 is 13 residues long. The ends were cut back, 6 bases at V and 1 base at J, with 9 bases in the middle. The V gene's germline CDR1 is ENHRY and CDR2 SYGVKD. CDR3 in DNA: TGTGCCATCAGAGCGACTAGCCAAGAGACCCAGTACTTC. This sequence encodes CAIRATSQETQYF.

The J gene is TRBJ1-1, the V gene TRBV7-9, with D unresolved. CDR3 length equals 16 residues. Germline V CDR1 and CDR2: SEHNR, FQNEAQ (reference sequence). V gave up 1 base and J gave up 0 bases, with 12 bases separating them. In DNA, the CDR3 is TGTGCCAGCAGCTTAGTAGGGCAGACGATGAACACTGAAGCTTTCTTT. Protein product: CASSLVGQTMNTEAFF.

This chain links TRBV7-9 with TRBJ2-7, with D maybe TRBD1 (6 bases). V lost 2 bases and J 7 bases, leaving 15 bases between the germline ends. The CDR3 spans 14 residues. Germline CDR1 reads SEHNR; CDR2 reads FQNEAQ (reference sequence). The CDR3 spells CASSLPRGTGEQYV. In DNA form, the CDR3 reads TGTGCCAGCAGCTTACCCAGGGGAACGGGTGAGCAGTACGTC.